Reported below is one T cell receptor (beta chain). The sample belongs to a study of early T cells in non-severe SARS-CoV-2 infection. Each single cDNA molecule received a unique molecular identifier. TCRdb passed the 5' RACE reads through MiXCR, listing each CDR3 protein once. Of around 64,000 distinct CDR3 sequences in the sample, over 9.5% were seen once. Looked up from germline, CDR1 is SQVTM and CDR2 is ANQGSEA. There are 16 residues in the CDR3. The V end was cut by 5 bases, the J end by 3 bases, with 21 bases between. V is TRBV29-1 and J is TRBJ2-3; D is uncertain. Material: whole blood, obtained at baseline. The TCR sequence derives from an adult who was a healthcare worker with PCR-confirmed SARS-CoV-2 infection or an uninfected control (not recorded which). This CDR3 is CSVWTPLLKGTDTQYF. The DNA for the CDR3 is TGCAGCGTTTGGACCCCACTTCTAAAGGGTACAGATACGCAGTATTTT.